A selection of T cell receptor beta chains follows, all from one sample in a study of blood T cell repertoires in COVID-19. Measured with immunoSEQ multiplex PCR; TCRdb has only the in-frame clones, and not every one. The table records about 180,000 clones, over 75% of them present only once. Sequenced material: peripheral blood. These receptors were obtained from a man between 65 and 85 years old with active or convalescent COVID-19. The CDR3 runs from the conserved cysteine through the conserved F or W. The D gene is left open where the match is weak. Part of the rows lack a size; the others show once, few, many or a class for expanded clones.

clone_size: NA
j_call: TRBJ2-7
d_call: NA
v_call: TRBV6-5
cdr3_nt: TGTGCCACCCTCTGGGCAGGGGCGCACGAGCAGTACTTC
cdr3_aa: CATLWAGAHEQYF

clone_size: NA
j_call: TRBJ1-6
d_call: NA
v_call: TRBV30
cdr3_nt: TGTGCCTGGGCCCAAGACATCTTTAATTCACCCCTCCACTTT
cdr3_aa: CAWAQDIFNSPLHF

clone_size: once
j_call: TRBJ2-3
d_call: NA
v_call: TRBV7-9
cdr3_nt: TGTGCCAGCAGCTCCTGGAGTAGCGGAAACACAGATACGCAGTATTTT
cdr3_aa: CASSSWSSGNTDTQYF

clone_size: NA
j_call: TRBJ2-5
d_call: NA
v_call: TRBV23-1
cdr3_nt: TGCGCCAGCATTCCACAGGGACAAGAGACCCAGTACTTC
cdr3_aa: CASIPQGQETQYF

clone_size: NA
j_call: TRBJ2-1
d_call: NA
v_call: TRBV9
cdr3_nt: TGTGCCAGCAGCATCGGACTTTCTGATTACAATGAGCAGTTCTTC
cdr3_aa: CASSIGLSDYNEQFF

clone_size: many
j_call: TRBJ1-1
d_call: NA
v_call: TRBV9
cdr3_nt: TGTGCCAGCAGCGTAGTGGCGGGGTCTAACACTGAAGCTTTCTTT
cdr3_aa: CASSVVAGSNTEAFF

clone_size: NA
j_call: TRBJ1-1
d_call: TRBD1
v_call: TRBV18
cdr3_nt: TGTGCCAGCTCACCTCTTACAGGGGGTGAAGCTTTCTTT
cdr3_aa: CASSPLTGGEAFF

clone_size: NA
j_call: TRBJ1-1
d_call: NA
v_call: TRBV10-1
cdr3_nt: TGCGCCAGCAGTGAAACAGGATCTACTGAAGCTTTCTTT
cdr3_aa: CASSETGSTEAFF

clone_size: NA
j_call: TRBJ2-3
d_call: TRBD1
v_call: TRBV7-9
cdr3_nt: TGTGCCAGCAGCCAACCGACAGGGGGCACAGATACGCAGTATTTT
cdr3_aa: CASSQPTGGTDTQYF

clone_size: few
j_call: TRBJ2-7
d_call: NA
v_call: TRBV19
cdr3_nt: TGTGCCAGTAGTATAGGTGCAGGTACCTACGAGCAGTACTTC
cdr3_aa: CASSIGAGTYEQYF

clone_size: NA
j_call: TRBJ2-5
d_call: NA
v_call: TRBV6-2/TRBV6-3
cdr3_nt: TGTGCCAGCAGTCGGGGACTGTCTGTCCGGACCCAGTACTTC
cdr3_aa: CASSRGLSVRTQYF

clone_size: NA
j_call: TRBJ1-2
d_call: NA
v_call: TRBV14
cdr3_nt: TGTGCCAGCAGCCAAGATGTAGGGTCTGTTGGTGGAGGGTACTATGGCTACACCTTC
cdr3_aa: CASSQDVGSVGGGYYGYTF

clone_size: NA
j_call: TRBJ2-3
d_call: NA
v_call: TRBV9
cdr3_nt: TGTGCCAGCAGCGTAGGCCTAAGCGGGGATACGCAGTATTTT
cdr3_aa: CASSVGLSGDTQYF

clone_size: NA
j_call: TRBJ1-4
d_call: NA
v_call: TRBV30
cdr3_nt: TGTGCCTGGAGTGTACTACAGGGAGATGAAAAACTGTTTTTT
cdr3_aa: CAWSVLQGDEKLFF

clone_size: few
j_call: TRBJ2-7
d_call: NA
v_call: TRBV7-2
cdr3_nt: TGTGCCAGCAGCTTTTTCCAGGCCTACGAGCAGTACTTC
cdr3_aa: CASSFFQAYEQYF

clone_size: NA
j_call: TRBJ1-4
d_call: NA
v_call: TRBV10-3
cdr3_nt: TGTGCCATCAGTGAAGGTGGGCAGACGAATGAAAAACTGTTTTTT
cdr3_aa: CAISEGGQTNEKLFF

clone_size: few
j_call: TRBJ1-2
d_call: NA
v_call: TRBV28
cdr3_nt: TGTGCCAGCAGTTTATTGAGTTTTGGCTACACCTTC
cdr3_aa: CASSLLSFGYTF

clone_size: NA
j_call: TRBJ1-1
d_call: NA
v_call: TRBV30
cdr3_nt: TGTGCCTGGAGTGTTGGGGGGAGAAGCACTGAAGCTTTCTTT
cdr3_aa: CAWSVGGRSTEAFF

clone_size: NA
j_call: TRBJ1-2
d_call: NA
v_call: TRBV2
cdr3_nt: TGTGCCAGCAGTGAGTCGGTGACATACTATGGCTACACCTTC
cdr3_aa: CASSESVTYYGYTF

clone_size: NA
j_call: TRBJ1-3
d_call: NA
v_call: TRBV7-2
cdr3_nt: TGTGCCAGCAGCCCACAGGGAATGACTGGAAACACCATATATTTT
cdr3_aa: CASSPQGMTGNTIYF

clone_size: NA
j_call: TRBJ2-3
d_call: NA
v_call: TRBV3-1/TRBV3-2
cdr3_nt: TGTGCCAGCAGCCATCCCCGGACTGCGGGGGCCACGGGAGATACGCAGTATTTT
cdr3_aa: CASSHPRTAGATGDTQYF

clone_size: NA
j_call: TRBJ2-7
d_call: NA
v_call: TRBV6-2/TRBV6-3
cdr3_nt: TGTGCCAGCAGCCGCCCGAGACAGGAAATCACCTTAAAGCAGTACTTC
cdr3_aa: CASSRPRQEITLKQYF

clone_size: once
j_call: TRBJ2-7
d_call: TRBD2
v_call: TRBV11-3
cdr3_nt: TGTGCCAGCAGCTTAGGGACTAGCGGGAGGATAAGCACCTACGAGCAGTACTTC
cdr3_aa: CASSLGTSGRISTYEQYF

clone_size: NA
j_call: TRBJ1-1
d_call: TRBD1
v_call: TRBV5-6
cdr3_nt: TGTGCCAGCAGCTTGGTGGGACAGGGGTTTTACACTGAAGCTTTCTTT
cdr3_aa: CASSLVGQGFYTEAFF

clone_size: NA
j_call: TRBJ2-7
d_call: TRBD2
v_call: TRBV6-5
cdr3_nt: TGTGCCAGCAGAAATAGCGGGAGTACCTACGAGCAGTACTTC
cdr3_aa: CASRNSGSTYEQYF

clone_size: NA
j_call: TRBJ1-4
d_call: NA
v_call: TRBV7-9
cdr3_nt: TGTGCCAGCAGCCCTGGGCTGGCTAATGAAAAACTGTTTTTT
cdr3_aa: CASSPGLANEKLFF

clone_size: NA
j_call: TRBJ1-2
d_call: TRBD1
v_call: TRBV29-1
cdr3_nt: TGCAGCGTGGAAGGACAGGGGGCCAGGTTTGGCTATGGCTACACCTTC
cdr3_aa: CSVEGQGARFGYGYTF

clone_size: NA
j_call: TRBJ2-1
d_call: TRBD2
v_call: TRBV7-3
cdr3_nt: TGTGCCAGCAGCCCTGGCGCGCTAGCGGGAGTCGGTGAGCAGTTCTTC
cdr3_aa: CASSPGALAGVGEQFF

clone_size: NA
j_call: TRBJ1-1
d_call: NA
v_call: TRBV7-2
cdr3_nt: TGTGCCAGCAGCTCAAACGCTCTAAGAGCTTTCTTT
cdr3_aa: CASSSNALRAFF

clone_size: NA
j_call: TRBJ2-5
d_call: TRBD2
v_call: TRBV5-4
cdr3_nt: TGTGCCAGCAGCACCCGGACTAGCGGGAGTTTTCTATTAGAGACCCAGTACTTC
cdr3_aa: CASSTRTSGSFLLETQYF

clone_size: NA
j_call: TRBJ1-5
d_call: TRBD1
v_call: TRBV6-2/TRBV6-3
cdr3_nt: TGTGCCAGCAGCCGGACAGGGGGGAGCAATCAGCCCCAGCATTTT
cdr3_aa: CASSRTGGSNQPQHF

clone_size: NA
j_call: TRBJ2-5
d_call: NA
v_call: TRBV7-7
cdr3_nt: TGTGCCAGCAGCCTCCGGGCCAAAGCGGAAGAGACCCAGTACTTC
cdr3_aa: CASSLRAKAEETQYF